This T cell receptor (beta chain) was sequenced during a study of post-analysis software for immune sequencing data. Turning to the study itself: Relapsing-remitting, secondary progressive and progressive-relapsing forms made up the multiple sclerosis disease courses. Whole-study results and caveats: Among multiple sclerosis patients, normalized Chao1 diversity was significantly below that of controls. Roughly five TRBV segments appeared more often in patients than in controls, and TRBV5-6, TRBV5-1 and TRBV20-1 were among these.

This clonotype has only a few counts. Its antigen is unknown. Per the germline V gene, CDR1 is SEHNR and CDR2 is FQNEAQ (reference sequence). V was trimmed by 4 bases and J by 0 bases, leaving 19 bases between them. This CDR3 comprises 17 residues. Built from TCR beta cDNA, the libraries had unique molecular identifiers in them. With 1 to 10 million T cells as the source, approximately 450,000 cDNA molecules resulted. In TCRdb, the PCR reads were re-called with MiXCR into one record per CDR3 protein. The table includes over 300,000 distinct CDR3 sequences, 30% to 45% detected once. The TCR comes from a girl between 5 and 17 years old with multiple sclerosis. This chain links TRBV7-9 with TRBJ2-7, with D perhaps matching TRBD2 (6 bases). The specimen was blood. CDR3 loop: CASSSFEAGRSSYEQYF. CDR3 coding DNA: TGTGCCAGCAGCTCCTTCGAGGCGGGGAGAAGCTCCTACGAGCAGTACTTC.